A selection of T cell receptor beta chains follows, all from one sample in a study of early T cells in non-severe SARS-CoV-2 infection. MiXCR, run by TCRdb on the 5' RACE reads, gives a single entry per CDR3 protein. The sample consists of roughly 80,000 distinct CDR3 sequences, less than 20% of them appearing once. Sample: whole blood. These receptors originate from an adult who was a healthcare worker with PCR-confirmed SARS-CoV-2 infection or an uninfected control (not recorded which). Both conserved end residues are part of each CDR3. A D gene is named only where the DNA matches it firmly. Some rows have no size entry. The others give once, few or many, or a class for an expanded clone.

clone_size	d_call	v_call	j_call	cdr3_nt	cdr3_aa
-	-	TRBV6-1	TRBJ1-3	TGTGCCAGCAGTGAAGTGGAGTACTCTGAAAACACCATATATTTT	CASSEVEYSENTIYF
many	-	TRBV11-2	TRBJ2-1	TGTGCCAGCAGCATCTCCTACAATGAGCAGTTCTTC	CASSISYNEQFF
-	-	TRBV27	TRBJ1-6	TGTGCCAGCAGTTTTCAGGGGAGTTCACCCCTCCACTTT	CASSFQGSSPLHF
-	TRBD2	TRBV7-2	TRBJ2-5	TGTGCCAGCAGCTTACGAACTAGCGGGTACCAAGAGACCCAGTACTTC	CASSLRTSGYQETQYF
few	-	TRBV5-1	TRBJ2-1	TGCGCCAGCAGCTTGGAAGGTAATGAGCAGTTCTTC	CASSLEGNEQFF
-	-	TRBV30	TRBJ2-2	TGTGCCTGGAGTGTAATTTTGAACACCGGGGAGCTGTTTTTT	CAWSVILNTGELFF
-	-	TRBV6-5	TRBJ2-2	TGTGCCAGCAGTGACAGCCTCAACGGGGAGCTGTTTTTT	CASSDSLNGELFF
few	-	TRBV19	TRBJ1-2	TGTGCCAGTAGTCTACACAATGGCTACACCTTC	CASSLHNGYTF
-	TRBD1	TRBV29-1	TRBJ2-1	TGCAGCGTAGCAACGGGACAGGGGGCAAGGAATGAGCAGTTCTTC	CSVATGQGARNEQFF
-	-	TRBV29-1	TRBJ2-7	TGCAGCGTTGAAGATATGGGCACGTCCTACGAGCAGTACTTC	CSVEDMGTSYEQYF
-	TRBD1	TRBV18	TRBJ2-3	TGTGCCAGCTCACTTCGGACAGGGGAGGGCACAGATACGCAGTATTTT	CASSLRTGEGTDTQYF
-	-	TRBV18	TRBJ2-3	TGTGCCAGCTCACCACCGAACCTTCTAGGAGCGCCCCCGCAGTATTTT	CASSPPNLLGAPPQYF
few	TRBD1	TRBV28	TRBJ2-7	TGTGCCAGCAGTTTGAGGGGGCGGACCGAGCAGTACTTC	CASSLRGRTEQYF
many	-	TRBV30	TRBJ2-2	TGTGCCTGGAGTGTTCGGCACAACGGGGAGCTGTTTTTT	CAWSVRHNGELFF
many	-	TRBV12-5	TRBJ1-2	TGTGCTAGTGGTTTGGAAATTGGACACCGAAACTCCCACTATGGCTACACCTTC	CASGLEIGHRNSHYGYTF
few	-	TRBV7-9	TRBJ1-1	TGTGCCAGCCTCGGGGACAATGAAGCTTTCTTT	CASLGDNEAFF
-	-	TRBV6-5	TRBJ2-7	TGTGCCAGCAGTTACTCGAGGGCGGGAATCTACGAGCAGTACTTC	CASSYSRAGIYEQYF
-	TRBD2	TRBV7-2	TRBJ2-7	TGTGCCAGCAGATCGGGACTAGCGCATCCCTACGTGCAGTACTTC	CASRSGLAHPYVQYF
few	-	TRBV4-1	TRBJ1-6	TGCGCCAGCAGCCTCCCCAGGGATAATTCACCCCTCCACTTT	CASSLPRDNSPLHF
many	-	TRBV3-1	TRBJ1-1	TGTGCCAGCAGCCAAGGGCAGGTACTGAACACTGAAGCTTTCTTT	CASSQGQVLNTEAFF
-	-	TRBV28	TRBJ1-1	TGTGCCAGCAGTTTATCGGCAGGGGCGTTGTCAGCTTTCTTT	CASSLSAGALSAFF
-	-	TRBV5-4	TRBJ2-1	TGTGCCAGCCTCAAGGCACCTGAGCAGGAGCAGTTCTTC	CASLKAPEQEQFF
few	TRBD2	TRBV20-1	TRBJ2-1	TGCAGTGCTTATAGCGGGGGGGGTTCCTACAATGAGCAGTTCTTC	CSAYSGGGSYNEQFF
few	-	TRBV29-1	TRBJ2-7	TGCAGCGTTGTTCCGCGGGACGGGGTCTACGAGCAGTACTTC	CSVVPRDGVYEQYF
few	-	TRBV3-1	TRBJ2-3	TGTGCCAGCAGCCAGGTAACAGATACGCAGTATTTT	CASSQVTDTQYF